A single sample gave rise to the 4 T cell receptor beta chains below, sequenced in a study of Graves' ophthalmopathy and Graves' hyperthyroidism. TCR beta CDR3 amplification used RNA transcripts. HTBI-primed RT-PCR formed the first round, and a multiplex PCR formed the second. TCRdb independently ran MiXCR on the multiplex PCR reads; one entry per CDR3 protein. The table lists hundreds of thousands of distinct CDR3 sequences, 40% of them singletons. Sequencing was carried out using peripheral blood. The receptors here all came from an adult man with Graves' ophthalmopathy.

About this clonotype itself: Germline is not matched at one junction end, which may reflect a read error. The rearrangement links TRBV20-1 to TRBJ2-7, with 12 positions matching TRBD2. The CDR3 spans 15 residues. In germline, CDR1 is DFQATT, CDR2 SNEGSKA (reference sequence). In DNA, the CDR3 is TGCAGTGCTTCCTTGATGACTAGCGGGGGATCCGAGCGGTACTTC. It specifies CSASLMTSGGSERYF.

This clonotype has ten or more counts. The chain uses TRBV9 and TRBJ1-1; D not resolved. CDR1 SGDLS and CDR2 YYNGEE come from the germline V gene. Trimming took 7 bases from V and 0 from J, leaving 10 bases between them. This CDR3 has 13 residues. The CDR3 DNA reads as TGTGCCAGCGGAAACGAGATGAACACTGAAGCTTTCTTT. Its protein is CASGNEMNTEAFF.

Ten or more counts support this clonotype. The gene calls are TRBV4-3 and TRBJ2-7; D might be TRBD2 (5 bases). Per the germline V gene, CDR1 is LGHNA and CDR2 is YSLEER. This CDR3 has 14 residues. V lost 0 bases and J 6 bases, leaving 12 bases between the germline ends. Written as DNA, the CDR3 is TGCGCCAGCAGCCAAGATCGGGGTGGGATCGAGCAGTACTTC. Translated: CASSQDRGGIEQYF.

The V call is TRBV11-1, the J call TRBJ1-1, with D tentatively TRBD1 (5 bases). V lost 3 bases, J lost 1 base, and 21 bases lay in between. CDR1 and CDR2 (germline): SGHAT, FQDESV (reference sequence). This CDR3 region has 18 residues. The CDR3 nucleotides are TGTGCCAGCAGCTTGGAACGCAAAGGGGAGGACAAGAACACTGAAGCTTTCTTT. Its translation: CASSLERKGEDKNTEAFF.